This T cell receptor (beta chain) was profiled in a study of blood T cell repertoires in COVID-19. The protocol was immunoSEQ multiplex PCR, while the TCRdb copy is restricted to in-frame clones and leaves out a portion. Among around 200,000 clones listed, more than 70% were seen once. The sequencing input was peripheral blood. This TCR derives from a man aged 40-50 years with active or convalescent COVID-19.

DNA for the CDR3: TGTGCCAGCAGTCTAGAATCAGGGTACAATCAGCCCCAGCATTTT. It codes for CASSLESGYNQPQHF. The V and J genes are TRBV28 and TRBJ1-5, with a tentative D call TRBD1 (5 bases). This CDR3 region has 15 residues. The germline gives CDR1 MDHEN, CDR2 SYDVKM. Trimming took 5 bases from V and 3 from J, leaving 14 bases between them.